The rows below give T cell receptor beta chains drawn from one sample of a study of blood T cells in healthy people across ages. TCRdb used MiXCR to reprocess the 5' RACE reads, holding one entry per CDR3 protein. The repertoire holds around 1,000,000 distinct CDR3 sequences, with roughly 24% as singletons. These data also formed part of another study, on T cells of mothers and their children.

Specimen: blood. The source of these receptors is a girl under 10 years old in good health. CDR3s include the opening cysteine and the closing phenylalanine or tryptophan. The order of the fields is D gene, J gene, V gene, clone size, CDR3 protein, CDR3 DNA. D genes are given only for firm matches. Some rows have no size entry. The others give once, few or many, or a class for an expanded clone.

TRBD2,TRBJ2-1,TRBV12-3/TRBV12-4,-,CASSPYWAGAHEQFF,TGTGCCAGCAGTCCCTATTGGGCGGGAGCTCATGAGCAGTTCTTC
-,TRBJ2-7,TRBV20-1,few,CSARGKVSYEQYF,TGCAGTGCTAGAGGAAAGGTTAGCTACGAGCAGTACTTC
TRBD2,TRBJ2-3,TRBV7-2,-,CASSQTSGYNTDTQYF,TGTGCCAGCAGCCAGACTAGCGGATACAACACAGATACGCAGTATTTT
-,TRBJ2-7,TRBV10-3,few,CAISDLWDHEQYF,TGTGCCATCAGTGATTTGTGGGACCACGAGCAGTACTTC
TRBD1,TRBJ1-1,TRBV4-1,few,CASSQVGAGQEPFF,TGCGCCAGCAGCCAAGTTGGGGCCGGACAGGAACCTTTCTTT
-,TRBJ1-3,TRBV27,-,CASSPDSISGNTIYF,TGTGCCAGCAGTCCCGACAGCATCTCTGGAAACACCATATATTTT
-,TRBJ2-5,TRBV5-1,-,CASGLTVGQETQYF,TGCGCCAGCGGCTTGACTGTAGGGCAAGAGACCCAGTACTTC
-,TRBJ2-5,TRBV13,-,CASVSSVPQTGYF,TGTGCCAGCGTTTCCAGTGTCCCCCAAACGGGGTACTTC
-,TRBJ2-5,TRBV24-1,few,CATGPRGQETQYF,TGTGCCACAGGTCCAAGGGGTCAAGAGACCCAGTACTTC
-,TRBJ2-5,TRBV20-1,-,CSARGGETRYF,TGCAGTGCTAGGGGCGGAGAGACCCGGTACTTC
TRBD1,TRBJ2-7,TRBV7-2,-,CASSLGQATYEQYF,TGTGCCAGCAGCCTGGGACAGGCCACCTACGAGCAGTACTTC
TRBD1,TRBJ2-5,TRBV12-3/TRBV12-4,few,CASTLVSGGETQYF,TGTGCCAGCACGTTGGTTTCAGGGGGAGAGACCCAGTACTTC
TRBD2,TRBJ2-1,TRBV28,-,CASSLPRGGREQFF,TGTGCCAGCAGTCTACCCCGGGGGGGCCGGGAGCAGTTCTTC
-,TRBJ1-5,TRBV27,-,CASSLFGAGQDYQPQHF,TGTGCCAGCAGTTTATTTGGGGCAGGGCAGGATTATCAGCCCCAGCATTTT
-,TRBJ1-4,TRBV7-9,few,CASSSTTAANEKLFF,TGTGCCAGCAGCTCCACGACAGCGGCTAATGAAAAACTGTTTTTT
TRBD2,TRBJ2-1,TRBV2,few,CASSVLAGVTSGEQFF,TGTGCCAGCAGTGTACTAGCGGGGGTCACGTCAGGCGAGCAGTTCTTC
TRBD2,TRBJ2-1,TRBV6-2/TRBV6-3,-,CASSRPSGGIYNEQFF,TGTGCCAGCAGTCGACCTAGCGGGGGGATTTACAATGAGCAGTTCTTC
-,TRBJ2-7,TRBV20-1,few,CSARDYYEQYF,TGCAGTGCTAGAGATTACTACGAGCAGTACTTC
TRBD2,TRBJ2-1,TRBV12-3/TRBV12-4,-,CASTRTSGSSEQFF,TGTGCCAGCACCAGGACTAGCGGGAGTAGTGAGCAGTTCTTC
TRBD1,TRBJ1-2,TRBV6-5,many,CASSQTGVGYTF,TGTGCCAGCAGTCAAACAGGGGTTGGCTACACCTTC
-,TRBJ1-1,TRBV12-3/TRBV12-4,few,CASSNGQEAFF,TGTGCCAGCAGCAATGGACAGGAAGCTTTCTTT
-,TRBJ2-5,TRBV5-1,few,CASSFPQQETQYF,TGCGCCAGCAGCTTCCCACAGCAAGAGACCCAGTACTTC
TRBD1,TRBJ1-2,TRBV9,-,CASNEQGEGNYGYTF,TGTGCCAGCAACGAGCAGGGGGAAGGTAACTATGGCTACACCTTC
-,TRBJ2-5,TRBV10-3,few,CAIRRGPEQETQYF,TGTGCCATCAGAAGAGGGCCCGAGCAAGAGACCCAGTACTTC
-,TRBJ2-1,TRBV7-3,few,CASSLSGGAHYNEQFF,TGTGCCAGCAGCTTAAGTGGCGGAGCTCACTACAATGAGCAGTTCTTC
-,TRBJ1-1,TRBV27,-,CASSPNLRGEAFF,TGTGCCAGCAGTCCTAATCTACGGGGTGAAGCTTTCTTT
-,TRBJ2-5,TRBV20-1,few,CSARKQETQYF,TGCAGTGCTAGAAAACAAGAGACCCAGTACTTC
-,TRBJ2-5,TRBV7-2,-,CASPNGGPREETQYF,TGTGCCAGTCCAAACGGGGGGCCCCGGGAAGAGACCCAGTACTTC
-,TRBJ2-5,TRBV7-9,-,CASSLALASQETQYF,TGTGCCAGCAGCTTAGCCCTTGCATCCCAAGAGACCCAGTACTTC
-,TRBJ1-4,TRBV29-1,few,CSVREVEKLFF,TGCAGTGTCAGGGAGGTAGAAAAACTGTTTTTT
-,TRBJ2-7,TRBV5-1,-,CASSLEGIKHEQYF,TGCGCCAGCAGCTTGGAAGGGATCAAACACGAGCAGTACTTC
TRBD2,TRBJ2-5,TRBV28,few,CASSSREGGAQETQYF,TGTGCCAGCAGTTCACGGGAGGGTGGTGCGCAAGAGACCCAGTACTTC
-,TRBJ1-5,TRBV6-1,-,CASSEGRQPQHF,TGTGCCAGCAGTGAGGGACGACAGCCCCAGCATTTT
-,TRBJ2-5,TRBV12-3/TRBV12-4,-,CASVIAAQETQYF,TGTGCCAGCGTCATAGCGGCCCAAGAGACCCAGTACTTC
TRBD1,TRBJ1-2,TRBV5-1,-,CASSLTATGEILEPGYTF,TGCGCCAGCAGCTTGACTGCGACAGGGGAGATCTTGGAACCAGGCTACACCTTC
-,TRBJ2-5,TRBV6-2/TRBV6-3,few,CASTRMLGSQETQYF,TGTGCCAGCACCCGAATGTTGGGCAGCCAAGAGACCCAGTACTTC
TRBD2,TRBJ2-3,TRBV4-1,few,CASSQRLAGGTDTQYF,TGCGCCAGCAGCCAAAGACTAGCGGGAGGCACAGATACGCAGTATTTT
TRBD2,TRBJ2-1,TRBV5-5,few,CASSYIPGLAGPGERFF,TGTGCCAGCAGCTATATTCCGGGACTAGCAGGCCCCGGTGAGCGGTTCTTC
-,TRBJ2-7,TRBV3-1,-,CASSQVDPYEQYF,TGTGCCAGCAGCCAAGTCGACCCCTACGAGCAGTACTTC
TRBD2,TRBJ2-3,TRBV28,few,CASNPSGGASTDTQYF,TGTGCCAGCAACCCTAGCGGGGGGGCCAGCACAGATACGCAGTATTTT
TRBD1,TRBJ1-1,TRBV20-1,few,CSAALNRGLNTEAFF,TGCAGTGCCGCCCTAAACAGGGGGCTGAACACTGAAGCTTTCTTT
-,TRBJ1-2,TRBV7-9,-,CASRQGIDYGYTF,TGTGCCAGCAGACAGGGTATCGACTATGGCTACACCTTC
-,TRBJ2-5,TRBV29-1,few,CSVVPQETQYF,TGCAGCGTTGTTCCCCAGGAGACCCAGTACTTC
TRBD2,TRBJ2-5,TRBV20-1,-,CSARDRLAGGETQYF,TGCAGTGCTAGAGATCGGCTAGCGGGAGGAGAGACCCAGTACTTC
TRBD2,TRBJ2-5,TRBV7-9,few,CASSGRAQETQYF,TGTGCCAGTAGCGGGAGGGCCCAAGAGACCCAGTACTTC
-,TRBJ2-5,TRBV11-2,-,CASSLFIDQETQYF,TGTGCCAGCAGCTTATTTATCGACCAAGAGACCCAGTACTTC
-,TRBJ2-4,TRBV6-2/TRBV6-3,few,CASIGAHNIQYF,TGTGCCAGCATAGGAGCCCACAACATTCAGTACTTC
TRBD1,TRBJ2-4,TRBV12-3/TRBV12-4,-,CASSPDRGAKNIQYF,TGTGCCAGCAGTCCTGACAGGGGCGCCAAAAACATTCAGTACTTC
-,TRBJ2-5,TRBV2,-,CASKLAGGKRLQYF,TGTGCCAGCAAGTTGGCAGGAGGGAAGAGGCTCCAGTACTTC
-,TRBJ1-2,TRBV7-3,many,CASSQGFDYGYTF,TGTGCCAGCAGCCAGGGGTTCGACTATGGCTACACCTTC
-,TRBJ2-1,TRBV20-1,few,CSASPEWSSPSNEQFF,TGCAGTGCTAGCCCTGAGTGGAGTAGCCCATCCAATGAGCAGTTCTTC